This TCR beta chain was recovered during a study of T cells in pancreatic ductal adenocarcinoma. Selected pancreatic ductal adenocarcinoma patients had undergone surgery without neoadjuvant therapy. Measured with immunoSEQ multiplex PCR; TCRdb has only the in-frame clones, and not every one. The repertoire holds over 90,000 clones, with roughly 96% as singletons. Germline CDR1 GTSNPN, CDR2 SVGIG (reference sequence). The CDR3 is made up of 15 amino acids. The V and J ends lost 8 bases and 4 bases respectively, with 23 bases between them. The material sequenced was PBMCs. This chain connects TRBV30 to TRBJ1-1; tentatively, D is TRBD1 (6 bases). The clonotype was recovered from a human donor with pancreatic ductal adenocarcinoma. CDR3 in amino acids: CAVTPLGGPGTEAFF. CDR3 coding DNA: TGTGCCGTAACCCCCTTGGGGGGGCCTGGCACTGAAGCTTTCTTT.